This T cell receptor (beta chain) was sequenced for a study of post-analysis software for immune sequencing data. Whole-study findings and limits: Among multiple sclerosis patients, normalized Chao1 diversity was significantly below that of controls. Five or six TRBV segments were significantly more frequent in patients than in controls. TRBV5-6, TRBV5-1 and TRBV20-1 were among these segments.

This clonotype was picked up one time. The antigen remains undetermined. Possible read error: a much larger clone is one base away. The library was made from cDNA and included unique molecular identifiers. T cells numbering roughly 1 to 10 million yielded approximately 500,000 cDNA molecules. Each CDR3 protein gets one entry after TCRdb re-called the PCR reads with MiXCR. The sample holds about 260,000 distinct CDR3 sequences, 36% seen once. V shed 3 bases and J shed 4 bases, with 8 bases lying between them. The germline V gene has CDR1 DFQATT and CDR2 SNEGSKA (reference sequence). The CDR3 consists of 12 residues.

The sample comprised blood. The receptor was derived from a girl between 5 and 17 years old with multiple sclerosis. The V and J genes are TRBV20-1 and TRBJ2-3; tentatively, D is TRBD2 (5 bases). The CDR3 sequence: CSASGEADTQYF. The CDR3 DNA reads TGCAGTGCTAGCGGGGAAGCAGATACGCAGTATTTT.